Given below is one T cell receptor beta chain in context. This sample was included in a study of cytotoxic CD8 clonotypes in ibrutinib-treated CLL. Study details: The study recorded mean values of approximately 260,000 productive templates and 94,082 productive rearrangements per sample.

Libraries were prepared by immunoSEQ multiplex PCR; TCRdb keeps only in-frame clonotypes and omits some of them. The table has about 300,000 clones, roughly 76% seen once. The CDR3 length is 15 residues. Unmatched junction bases numbered 6, after V lost 3 bases and J lost 5 bases. Germline V gives CDR1 SGDLS, CDR2 YYNGEE. This TCR was recovered from a human donor with chronic lymphocytic leukemia. The V call is TRBV9, the J call TRBJ2-5; TRBD1 agrees at 11 bases. Sequencing used PBMCs, obtained at disease progression, from a patient treated with ibrutinib. The CDR3 here is CASSEGQGARETQYF. The CDR3, as DNA: TGTGCCAGCAGCGAAGGACAGGGGGCTAGGGAGACCCAGTACTTC. Full variable domain (remainder filled in from reference TRBV9 and TRBJ2-5): DSGVTQTPKHLITATGQRVTLRCSPRSGDLSVYWYQQSLDQGLQFLIQYYNGEERAKGNILERFSAQQFPDLHSELNLSSLELGDSALYFCASSEGQGARETQYFGPGTRLLVL.